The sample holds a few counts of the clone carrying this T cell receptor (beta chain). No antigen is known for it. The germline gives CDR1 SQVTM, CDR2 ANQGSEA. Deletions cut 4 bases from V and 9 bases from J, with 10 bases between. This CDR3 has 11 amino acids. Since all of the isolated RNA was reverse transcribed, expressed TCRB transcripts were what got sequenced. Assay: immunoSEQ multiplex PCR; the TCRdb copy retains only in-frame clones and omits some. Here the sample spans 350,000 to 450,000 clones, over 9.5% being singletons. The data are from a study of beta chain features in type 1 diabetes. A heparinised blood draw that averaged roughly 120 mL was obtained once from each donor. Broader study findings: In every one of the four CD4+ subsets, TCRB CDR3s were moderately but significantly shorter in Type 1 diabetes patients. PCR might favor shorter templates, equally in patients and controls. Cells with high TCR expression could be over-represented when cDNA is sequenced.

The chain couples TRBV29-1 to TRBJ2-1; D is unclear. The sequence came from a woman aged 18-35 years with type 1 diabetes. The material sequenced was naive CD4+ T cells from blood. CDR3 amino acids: CSVGGRAEQFF. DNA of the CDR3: TGCAGCGTTGGTGGGCGTGCTGAGCAGTTCTTC.